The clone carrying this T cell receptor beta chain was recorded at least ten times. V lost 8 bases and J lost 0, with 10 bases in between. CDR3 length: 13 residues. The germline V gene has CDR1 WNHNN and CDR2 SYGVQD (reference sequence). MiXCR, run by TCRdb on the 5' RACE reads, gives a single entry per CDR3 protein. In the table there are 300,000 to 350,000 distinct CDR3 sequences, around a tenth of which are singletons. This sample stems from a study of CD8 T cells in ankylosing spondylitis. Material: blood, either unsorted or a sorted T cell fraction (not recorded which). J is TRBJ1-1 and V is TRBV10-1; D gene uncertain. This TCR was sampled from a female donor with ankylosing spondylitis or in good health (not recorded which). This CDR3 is CASSLAMNTEAFF. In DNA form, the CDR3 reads TGCGCCAGCTCATTGGCCATGAACACTGAAGCTTTCTTT.